Listed below are T cell receptor beta chains from one sample, sequenced in a study of blood T cell repertoires in COVID-19. Sequencing used immunoSEQ multiplex PCR; TCRdb keeps in-frame clones, though not all of them. The table has roughly 290,000 clones, roughly 88% seen once. The sample taken for sequencing was PBMCs or T cells enriched from blood (not recorded which). The receptors derive from a man aged 30 to 39 who had recovered from COVID-19. Both conserved end residues are part of each CDR3. The D gene is left open where the match is weak. Rows may omit the clone size; those that give it use once, few, many or a size class.

>NA|TRBV7-3|TRBD1|TRBJ2-2
CASSQQGANTGELFF
TGTGCCAGCAGCCAACAGGGGGCAAACACCGGGGAGCTGTTTTTT
>once|TRBV3-1/TRBV3-2|TRBD1|TRBJ2-1
CASSLDGQGNWNEQFF
TGTGCCAGCAGCCTAGATGGACAGGGTAATTGGAATGAGCAGTTCTTC
>NA|TRBV7-3|TRBD1|TRBJ1-1
CASSQQQGQNTEAFF
TGTGCCAGCAGCCAACAACAGGGGCAGAACACTGAAGCTTTCTTT
>NA|TRBV7-9|TRBD1|TRBJ1-4
CASSRGQGNEKLFF
TGTGCCAGCAGCCGGGGACAGGGTAATGAAAAACTGTTTTTT
>NA|TRBV25-1|NA|TRBJ1-1
CASSESLGGTEAFF
TGTGCCAGCAGTGAATCCCTAGGGGGCACTGAAGCTTTCTTT
>NA|TRBV19|TRBD2|TRBJ2-5
CASSPTLLAGRQETQYF
TGTGCCAGTAGCCCAACCTTACTAGCGGGGCGGCAAGAGACCCAGTACTTC
>few|TRBV10-3|TRBD1|TRBJ1-1
CAISADRANTEAFF
TGTGCCATCAGTGCCGACAGGGCGAACACTGAAGCTTTCTTT
>NA|TRBV5-5|NA|TRBJ1-1
CASSPLNRNTEAFF
TGTGCCAGCAGCCCCCTGAACAGGAACACTGAAGCTTTCTTT
>NA|TRBV9|TRBD1|TRBJ2-7
CASSVPRDRGREQYF
TGTGCCAGCAGCGTCCCCCGGGACAGGGGGAGGGAGCAGTACTTC
>NA|TRBV23-1|TRBD1|TRBJ1-3
CASRPDRDPGNTIYF
TGCGCCAGCAGACCGGACAGGGATCCTGGAAACACCATATATTTT
>NA|TRBV11-2|TRBD2|TRBJ2-3
CASSGLAGGLSTDTQYF
TGTGCCAGCAGCGGACTAGCGGGGGGTCTGAGCACAGATACGCAGTATTTT
>NA|TRBV19|NA|TRBJ1-5
CASSIKQVIRPQHF
TGTGCCAGTAGTATCAAACAGGTAATCAGACCCCAGCATTTT
>NA|TRBV7-9|NA|TRBJ1-3
CASSLSGNTIYF
TGTGCCAGCAGCTTGAGTGGAAACACCATATATTTT
>NA|TRBV24-1|NA|TRBJ2-1
CATSAAMGGEQFF
TGTGCCACCAGTGCTGCGATGGGGGGTGAGCAGTTCTTC
>NA|TRBV19|NA|TRBJ1-4
CASSITGPANEKLFF
TGTGCCAGTAGTATAACAGGACCGGCTAATGAAAAACTGTTTTTT
>once|TRBV2|TRBD1|TRBJ1-1
CASSTGMRTGGGPF
TGTGCCAGCAGTACCGGGATGCGGACAGGAGGCGGCCCTTTT
>once|TRBV11-3|NA|TRBJ2-2
CASSLSWTGELFF
TGTGCCAGCAGCTTAAGCTGGACCGGGGAGCTGTTTTTT
>NA|TRBV19|NA|TRBJ2-7
CASSRREGSDYEQYF
TGTGCCAGTAGTAGACGAGAGGGCAGTGACTACGAGCAGTACTTC
>once|TRBV27|NA|TRBJ1-4
CASSLKGSWSGKLFF
TGTGCCAGCAGTTTAAAAGGCTCTTGGAGCGGAAAACTGTTTTTT
>NA|TRBV4-3|NA|TRBJ1-4
CASSQGTGRGNEKLFF
TGCGCCAGCAGCCAAGGGACGGGTAGGGGTAATGAAAAACTGTTTTTT
>NA|TRBV9|TRBD2|TRBJ2-4
CASSAGVSGITNIQYF
TGTGCCAGCAGCGCCGGGGTTAGCGGGATTACTAACATTCAGTACTTC
>NA|TRBV6-1|TRBD1|TRBJ1-2
CASSEGQGNYGYTF
TGTGCCAGCAGTGAGGGACAGGGGAATTATGGCTACACCTTC